This entry describes one T cell receptor beta chain. There is no known antigen for this receptor. Per-nucleotide qualities are absent, and no much larger clonotype sits a single base away. A distance of 18 bases separates the germline ends of V and J, which lose 2 bases and 7 bases respectively. The germline V gene provides CDR1 MNHNS and CDR2 SASEGT. The CDR3 spans 16 residues, from the cysteine through the phenylalanine. The sequence is cut down to CDR3 DNA, 48 bases in frame from base 1. Frozen genomic DNA underwent high-throughput TCRbeta CDR3 sequencing by immunoSEQ, including PCR amplification, mapping, bias correction and internal controls. Under the source paper's analysis protocol: Productive rearrangements were retained, and unique TCRbeta sequences were defined by the CDR3 nucleotide sequence together with the V and J gene. For a sequence to be called donor-reactive, it needed a frequency of at least 0.01% and at least 5-fold expansion in CFSE-low cells compared with unstimulated pre-transplant cells. Per-subject minimum frequency thresholds, based on the lowest-template unstimulated sample, ensured at least 90% detection power. Jensen-Shannon divergence between the top 1000 TCRbeta sequences post-transplant and pre-transplant was used to measure repertoire turnover. Changes in detection of donor-reactive sequences were assessed with two-sided Fisher's exact tests. In TCRdb, the immuneACCESS table is reduced to in-frame sequences with V and J assigned. These tables do not hold every clone; where another copy was compared, an unresolved V gene accounts for under half, and the others remain unexplained. V, J and clone size are taken as reported in that table, and D and trimming were inferred from the DNA itself. In this sample the table shows 20,000 to 25,000 clones, about 77% of which occur a single time. The ten largest clonotypes hold 35% of the sample.

The data derive from a study of T cell clones after liver transplantation (dated by TCRdb to between 2018 and 2020). About the study as a whole: Samples were obtained from ITN030ST, a randomized trial in which withdrawal of immunosuppression was attempted within 2 years of liver transplantation. Blood samples were collected pre-transplant, then pre-randomization ahead of withdrawal, and finally post-randomization once withdrawal had either been completed or failed. Third party-reactive TCRbeta sequences from pre-transplant MLRs were also identified as an antigen-independent comparator for donor-reactive sequences. Of the 8 liver transplant recipients making up the studied cohort, 3 were classified as tolerant and 5 as non-tolerant. After a pre-transplant mixed lymphocyte reaction, TCRbeta sequencing was used to pinpoint donor-reactive T cell clones, which were subsequently tracked in post-transplant blood. No induction therapy was given to the subjects, and standard immunosuppression was administered until randomization at 12-24 months post-transplant. Three of the eight recipients were HCV-positive; the others were transplanted for non-autoimmune, non-viral indications. Tolerance was defined as complete immunosuppression withdrawal for at least one year with no rise in liver enzymes beyond twice the upper limit of normal. What the research found in general, with its limitations: In most of the 8 subjects, circulating donor-reactive CD4 TCRbeta sequences decreased significantly after transplant, regardless of tolerance or HCV status. Conclusions were preliminary, limited by small, heterogeneous patient numbers and non-standardized post-transplant time points. Because no allograft tissue specimens were available, donor-reactive T cells may have migrated into the graft instead of being deleted. Once repertoire turnover was taken into account, donor-reactive detection showed a significant reduction for CD4 in 7 of 8 subjects and for CD8 in 8 of 8. Donor-reactive sequences decreased more than third party-reactive sequences, which suggests partial antigen-specific deletion that was not related to withdrawal success. In two subjects, low numbers of available donor cells limited the measurable donor-reactive repertoire.

Thawed unstimulated PBMCs were stained for CD3, CD4 and CD8 and FACS-sorted into CD3+CD4+ and CD3+CD8+ populations. All 8 studied subjects were randomized to withdrawal of immunosuppression. The Qiagen DNeasy Blood and Tissue Kit was used for genomic DNA isolation. The sequence was obtained from a human patient who received a liver transplant. After a transplant, certain T cells may trace back to the graft donor. The rearranged segments are TRBV6-1 and TRBJ1-5, with TRBD1 perhaps the D gene, on 5 matching bases. The source was CD8+ T cells from blood, collected more than 53 months after liver transplant. The CDR3 is CASSEWQGSAKQPQHF. In nucleotides, the sequence is TGTGCCAGCAGTGAATGGCAGGGTTCGGCTAAGCAGCCCCAGCATTTT.